The source of this T cell receptor (beta chain) is a study of blood T cells in healthy people across ages. This clonotype showed up just a few times. With a J-beta primer mix and a sample-barcoded 5' primer, a second PCR ran roughly 7 to 11 cycles. TCRdb reprocessed the 5' RACE reads via MiXCR and lists one record per CDR3 protein. The data hold about 570,000 distinct CDR3 sequences, with roughly 29% observed a single time. CDR1 KGHDR and CDR2 SFDVKD come from the germline V gene. The CDR3 runs to 13 residues. Trimming stripped 4 bases from V and 9 bases from J, with 12 bases between. The TCR sequence derives from a woman in her seventies in good health. The sequencing sample was made of blood. The J gene is TRBJ2-1, the V gene TRBV24-1; possible D gene TRBD2, 6 bases. This CDR3 reads CATSDLAVSEQFF. CDR3 DNA: TGTGCCACCAGTGACTTAGCGGTGAGTGAGCAGTTCTTC.